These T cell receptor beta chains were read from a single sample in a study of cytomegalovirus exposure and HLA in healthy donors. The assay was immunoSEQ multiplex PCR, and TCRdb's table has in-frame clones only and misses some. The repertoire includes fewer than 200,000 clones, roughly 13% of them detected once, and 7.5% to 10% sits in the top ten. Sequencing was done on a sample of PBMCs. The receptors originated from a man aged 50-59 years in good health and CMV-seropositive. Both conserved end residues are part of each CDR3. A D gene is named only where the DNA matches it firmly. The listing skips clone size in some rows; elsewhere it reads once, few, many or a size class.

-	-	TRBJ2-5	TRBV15	TGTGCCACCAGCAGAGAGCGATTACCAGAGACCCAGTACTTC	CATSRERLPETQYF
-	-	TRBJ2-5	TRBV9	TGTGCCAGCAGCGCCCGGGTGGGGGGGCCGCTGGAGACCCAGTACTTC	CASSARVGGPLETQYF
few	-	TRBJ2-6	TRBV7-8	TGTGCCAGCAGCTTCAGGGGCCGCTCTGGGGCCAACGTCCTGACTTTC	CASSFRGRSGANVLTF
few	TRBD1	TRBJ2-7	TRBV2	TGTGCCAGCAGTGAGGGACAGGGGATCTACGAGCAGTACTTC	CASSEGQGIYEQYF
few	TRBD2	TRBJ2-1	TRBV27	TGTGCCAGCAGTTCGGGGGGGCGGGCGAATGAGCAGTTCTTC	CASSSGGRANEQFF
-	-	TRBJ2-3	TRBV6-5	TGTGCCAGCAGTTCGGGGGTCGGGGTCATAACAGATACGCAGTATTTT	CASSSGVGVITDTQYF
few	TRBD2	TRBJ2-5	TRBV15	TGTGCCACCAGCAGAGGGGTCAAGGGACTAGCGCCCGTCTATGAGACCCAGTACTTC	CATSRGVKGLAPVYETQYF
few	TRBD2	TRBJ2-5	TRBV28	TGTGCCAGCAGTTTCGCGGGACTAGCGGGGGATCAAGAGACCCAGTACTTC	CASSFAGLAGDQETQYF
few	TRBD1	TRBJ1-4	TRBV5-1	TGCGCCAGCAGCTTAGAGGGGGCGAAGGAAAAACTGTTTTTT	CASSLEGAKEKLFF
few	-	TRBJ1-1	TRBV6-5	TGTGCCAGCTCGCCCTCCCATACTAGTGAAGCTTTCTTT	CASSPSHTSEAFF
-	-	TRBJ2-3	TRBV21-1	TGTGCCAGCGTAAACACAGATACGCAGTATTTT	CASVNTDTQYF
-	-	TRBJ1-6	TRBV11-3	TGTGCCAGCAGCCAGGGCCATGGCAATTCACCCCTCCACTTT	CASSQGHGNSPLHF
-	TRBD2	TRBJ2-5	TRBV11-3	TGTGCCAGCAGCTTAAAAATCGGCAGCGGGATAAAAGCGGAGACCCAGTACTTC	CASSLKIGSGIKAETQYF
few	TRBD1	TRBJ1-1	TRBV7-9	TGTGCCAGCAGCTACGGGACAGGGGAGTCGGCTTTCTTT	CASSYGTGESAFF
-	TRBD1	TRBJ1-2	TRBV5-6	TGTGCCAGCAGCCCGGACCCAGGGGGGAACTATGGCTACACCTTC	CASSPDPGGNYGYTF
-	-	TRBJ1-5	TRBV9	TGTGCCAGCAGCGTAGGCGAGGGAAAAGGCAATCAGCCCCAGCATTTT	CASSVGEGKGNQPQHF
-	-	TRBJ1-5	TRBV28	TGTGCCAGCAGAAAAGACAGGAATTATAGCAATCAGCCCCAGCATTTT	CASRKDRNYSNQPQHF
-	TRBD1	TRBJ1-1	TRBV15	TGTGCCACCAGCACCCTAAGCAAGAGACAGGGTGATGAAGCTTTCTTT	CATSTLSKRQGDEAFF
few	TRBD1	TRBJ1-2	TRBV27	TGTGCCAGCAGTTTGACAGGGCGTGGCTACACCTTC	CASSLTGRGYTF
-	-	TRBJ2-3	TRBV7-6	TGTGCCAGCAGCTCCCCGGGGAGGGATACGCAGTATTTT	CASSSPGRDTQYF
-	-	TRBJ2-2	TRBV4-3	TGCGCCAGCAGCCGTGCCGGCGGGGAGCTGTTTTTT	CASSRAGGELFF
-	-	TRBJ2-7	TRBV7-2	TGTGCCAGCAGCTTGGAGGAGGGTGGGTACCTCTCCTACGAGCAGTACTTC	CASSLEEGGYLSYEQYF
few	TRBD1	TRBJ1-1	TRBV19	TGTGCCAGTAGTACTCCGGGACAGGGTGTTAGTGAAGCTTTCTTT	CASSTPGQGVSEAFF
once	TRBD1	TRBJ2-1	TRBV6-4	TGTGCCAGCAGCTTGGACAGGGCCAACAATGAGCAGTTCTTC	CASSLDRANNEQFF
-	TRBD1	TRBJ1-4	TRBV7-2	TGTGCCAGCAGCCGGGACAGGGAAGGTGAAAAACTGTTTTTT	CASSRDREGEKLFF
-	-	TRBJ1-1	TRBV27	TGTGCCAGCAGTTTACAGACAGGGAACACTGAAGCTTTCTTT	CASSLQTGNTEAFF
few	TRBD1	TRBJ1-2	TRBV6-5	TGTGCCAGCAGTTACAGGGGGCTTGGCTACACCTTC	CASSYRGLGYTF
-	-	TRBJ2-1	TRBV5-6	TGTGCCAGCAGCGGGGGGTTGGCCTACAATGAGCAGTTCTTC	CASSGGLAYNEQFF
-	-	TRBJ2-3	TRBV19	TGTGCCAGTAGTATTAAGACAGGGAGGACAGATACGCAGTATTTT	CASSIKTGRTDTQYF
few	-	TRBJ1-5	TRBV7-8	TGTGCCAGCAGCTCCACTGTTAACAATCAGCCCCAGCATTTT	CASSSTVNNQPQHF
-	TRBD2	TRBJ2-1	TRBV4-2	TGTGCCAGCAGCCACGGGACTAGCGAACCCTACAATGAGCAGTTCTTC	CASSHGTSEPYNEQFF
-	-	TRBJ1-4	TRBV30	TGTGCCTGGAGTGTACTTGTGGGCGCGGGAAAACTGTTTTTT	CAWSVLVGAGKLFF
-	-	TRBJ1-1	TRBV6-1	TGTGCCAGCAGGGGCGGGCAGCTTAACACTGAAGCTTTCTTT	CASRGGQLNTEAFF
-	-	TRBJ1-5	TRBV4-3	TGCGCCAGCAGCCAAGGGGGGGGTGACTATCAGCCCCAGCATTTT	CASSQGGGDYQPQHF
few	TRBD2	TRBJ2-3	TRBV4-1	TGCGCCAGCAGCCAGAGGACTAGCGCCACAGATACGCAGTATTTT	CASSQRTSATDTQYF
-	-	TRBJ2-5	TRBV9	TGTGCCAGCAGCCCCGACAGTCAAGAGACCCAGTACTTC	CASSPDSQETQYF
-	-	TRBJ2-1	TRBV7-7	TGTGCTAGCAGCTTAGGAAACGGGGTATACAATGAGCAGTTCTTC	CASSLGNGVYNEQFF
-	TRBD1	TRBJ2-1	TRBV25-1	TGTGCCAGCAGTGGAGCAGGGGGTTACAATGAGCAGTTCTTC	CASSGAGGYNEQFF
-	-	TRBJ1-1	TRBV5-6	TGTGCCAGCCGGGCAGGGGCAGGGCGAGAAGCTTTCTTT	CASRAGAGREAFF
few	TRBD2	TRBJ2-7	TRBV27	TGTGCCAGCAGTCCGACTAGCGGGGGGGTCTCCGAGCAGTACTTC	CASSPTSGGVSEQYF
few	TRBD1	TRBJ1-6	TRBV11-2	TGTGCCAGCAGCTTGAGGACAGGGGGCGGGTCACCCCTCCACTTT	CASSLRTGGGSPLHF
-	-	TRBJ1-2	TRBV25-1	TGTGCCAGCACAGGGAATCGCTATGGCTACACCTTC	CASTGNRYGYTF
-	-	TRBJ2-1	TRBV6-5	TGTGCCAGCAGTTACTTACGGGAGAGACAGTTCTTC	CASSYLRERQFF
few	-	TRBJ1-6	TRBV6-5	TGTGCCAGCAGCTTGGACGGGAAGAATTCACCCCTCCACTTT	CASSLDGKNSPLHF
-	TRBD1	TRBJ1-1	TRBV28	TGTGCCAGCATCTTAGCGACAGGGAGGAACACTGAAGCTTTCTTT	CASILATGRNTEAFF
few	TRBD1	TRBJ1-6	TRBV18	TGTGCCAGCTCACCCATGGGACAGGCTCTATCTACGTCACCCCTCCACTTT	CASSPMGQALSTSPLHF
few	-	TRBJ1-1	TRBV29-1	TGCAGCGTTGTGTTAACTGAAGCTTTCTTT	CSVVLTEAFF
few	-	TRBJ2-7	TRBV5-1	TGCGCCAGCAGCTTGGCCGGCGGCTCCTACGAGCAGTACTTC	CASSLAGGSYEQYF
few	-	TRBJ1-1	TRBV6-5	TGTGCCAGCACTGCAGGGGTTTGGATGAACACTGAAGCTTTCTTT	CASTAGVWMNTEAFF
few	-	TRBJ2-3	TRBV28	TGTGCCAGCAGTCTCTACGGCGGTAGCACAGATACGCAGTATTTT	CASSLYGGSTDTQYF
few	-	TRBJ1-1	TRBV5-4	TGTGCCAGCAGCTCCCCCGGCAGGTCCCGGGCTTTCTTT	CASSSPGRSRAFF
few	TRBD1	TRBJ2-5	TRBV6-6	TGTGCCAGCAGCGCGGGACAGGGAGGGACCCAGTACTTC	CASSAGQGGTQYF
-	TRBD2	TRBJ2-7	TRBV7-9	TGTGCCAGCAGCTTAAGTCTAGCGGGGGTCTCCTACGAGCAGTACTTC	CASSLSLAGVSYEQYF
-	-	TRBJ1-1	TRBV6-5	TGTGCCAGCAGTTACTCGGGGCTGGCTTTCTTT	CASSYSGLAFF